This entry describes one T cell receptor (beta chain). Antigen unknown. This CDR3 spans 18 amino acids. In germline, CDR1 is MGHRA, CDR2 YSYEKL. The germline V and J ends were trimmed by 1 base and 0 bases, with 16 bases remaining between them. 60 Vbeta and 13 Jbeta primers were used in PCR. Assay used: immunoSEQ multiplex PCR; TCRdb lists only in-frame clones, some missing. Of tens of thousands of clones listed, around 49% are singletons. The data were obtained in a study of cytomegalovirus exposure and HLA in healthy donors. About the research overall: Counted in an early data release were approximately 85 million unique TCRs from HLA-typed donors. Study results and limitations: In a later analysis, V- and J-gene trimming of beta chains associated with a DCLRE1C missense variant, replicated independently.

The chain carries TRBV4-1 and TRBJ1-3, with D hard to call. The receptor's source is a woman in her forties in good health and CMV-seropositive. The source material was PBMCs. DNA for the CDR3: TGCGCCAGCAGCCAAGGCCCCCCGGGTGAAAGCTCTGGAAACACCATATATTTT. It translates to CASSQGPPGESSGNTIYF.